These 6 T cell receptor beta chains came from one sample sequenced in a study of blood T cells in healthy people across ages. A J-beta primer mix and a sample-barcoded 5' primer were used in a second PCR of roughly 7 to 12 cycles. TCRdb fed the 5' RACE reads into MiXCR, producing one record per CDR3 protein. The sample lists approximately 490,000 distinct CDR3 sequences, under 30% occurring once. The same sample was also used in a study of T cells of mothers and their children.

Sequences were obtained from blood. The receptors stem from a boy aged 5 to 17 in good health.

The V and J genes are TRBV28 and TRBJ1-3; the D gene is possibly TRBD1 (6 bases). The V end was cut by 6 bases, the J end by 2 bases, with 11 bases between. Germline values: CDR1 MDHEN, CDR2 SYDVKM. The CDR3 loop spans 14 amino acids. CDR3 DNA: TGTGCCAGCAGCTGGACAGACCCTGGAAACACCATATATTTT. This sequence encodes CASSWTDPGNTIYF.

The CDR3 protein is CASSLGWGLSNQPQHF. The DNA of the CDR3 is TGTGCCAGCAGCTTAGGTTGGGGTTTGAGCAATCAGCCCCAGCATTTT. The chain combines TRBV13 with TRBJ1-5; unclear D gene. The CDR3 totals 16 residues. With 0 bases removed from V and 1 base from J, the gap between germline ends came to 10 bases. CDR1 and CDR2 from the germline V gene are PRHDT and FYEKMQ (reference sequence).

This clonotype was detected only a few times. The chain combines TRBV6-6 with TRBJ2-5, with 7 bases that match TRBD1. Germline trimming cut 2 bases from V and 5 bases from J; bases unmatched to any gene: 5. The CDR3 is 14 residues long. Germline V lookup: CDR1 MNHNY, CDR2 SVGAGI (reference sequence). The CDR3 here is CASSYHRGRETQYF. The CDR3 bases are TGTGCCAGCAGTTACCACAGGGGTCGGGAGACCCAGTACTTC.

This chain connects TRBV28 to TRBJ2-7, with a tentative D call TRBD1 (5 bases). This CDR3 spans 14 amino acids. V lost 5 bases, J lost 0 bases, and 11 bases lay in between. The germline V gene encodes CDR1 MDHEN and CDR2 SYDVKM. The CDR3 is CASSPGQSSYEQYF. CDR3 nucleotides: TGTGCCAGCAGTCCAGGGCAGAGCTCCTACGAGCAGTACTTC.

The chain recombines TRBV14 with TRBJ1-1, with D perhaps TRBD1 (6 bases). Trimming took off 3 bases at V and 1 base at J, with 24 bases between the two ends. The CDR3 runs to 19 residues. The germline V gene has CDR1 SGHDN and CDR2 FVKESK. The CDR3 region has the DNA TGTGCCAGCAGCCACCCCCATAATCGGTTCAAGACAGGGAACACTGAAGCTTTCTTT. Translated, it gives CASSHPHNRFKTGNTEAFF.

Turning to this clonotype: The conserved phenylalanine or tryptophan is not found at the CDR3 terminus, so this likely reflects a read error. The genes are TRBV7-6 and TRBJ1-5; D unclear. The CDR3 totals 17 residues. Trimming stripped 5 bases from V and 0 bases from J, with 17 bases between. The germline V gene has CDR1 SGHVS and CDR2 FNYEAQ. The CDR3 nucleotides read TGTGCCAGCAGCCCAACGGATACGGCTTATAGCAATCAGCCCCAGCATCTT. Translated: CASSPTDTAYSNQPQHL.